The sequence of this T cell receptor (beta chain) was determined in a study of molecular identifiers for immune sequencing clone quantification. Details on this clonotype: Mismatch with germline at one junction end may stem from a read error.

When naive CD8 T cells were sorted, they were gated as CD8+CD4-CCR7+CD45RA+. A single record per CDR3 protein comes from TCRdb applying MiXCR to the PCR reads. The sample carries approximately 670,000 distinct CDR3 sequences, 20% recorded once. CDR3 length equals 18 residues. Germline CDR1 is SEHNR and CDR2 is FQNEAQ (reference sequence). The chain couples TRBV7-9 to TRBJ2-3, with TRBD2 identical over 14 bases. This TCR was recovered from a human donor in good health. Some libraries in this study had Jurkat cell RNA spiked in. Sequenced input: naive CD8+ T cells from blood, with Jurkat cell RNA spiked in. Subset specified: FACS-sorted CD8+CD4-CCR7+CD45RA+ naive T cells. CDR3 coding DNA: TGTGTCAGCAGCTATAGCCCGGGACTAGCGGGAGAGGCAGATACGCAGTATTTT. Translated: CVSSYSPGLAGEADTQYF.